This T cell receptor beta chain was recorded in a study of PD-1 blockade in mismatch repair-deficient tumors. The CDR3 runs 16 residues. Germline V CDR1 and CDR2: LNHDA, SQIVND (reference sequence). V gave up 4 bases and J gave up 2 bases, with 15 bases separating them. This table comes from immunoSEQ multiplex PCR, and its TCRdb copy is limited to in-frame clones, with some not included. In the table there are approximately 79,000 clones, approximately 80% of which are singletons. The sequences come from peripheral blood, collected 44 weeks after starting pembrolizumab. The chain combines TRBV19 with TRBJ1-5, with no clear D. This TCR came from an adult with mismatch repair-deficient cancer. DNA of the CDR3: TGTGCCAGTAGTACGATGGGTGTCGGTGGCAATCAGCCCCAGCATTTT. Translated: CASSTMGVGGNQPQHF.